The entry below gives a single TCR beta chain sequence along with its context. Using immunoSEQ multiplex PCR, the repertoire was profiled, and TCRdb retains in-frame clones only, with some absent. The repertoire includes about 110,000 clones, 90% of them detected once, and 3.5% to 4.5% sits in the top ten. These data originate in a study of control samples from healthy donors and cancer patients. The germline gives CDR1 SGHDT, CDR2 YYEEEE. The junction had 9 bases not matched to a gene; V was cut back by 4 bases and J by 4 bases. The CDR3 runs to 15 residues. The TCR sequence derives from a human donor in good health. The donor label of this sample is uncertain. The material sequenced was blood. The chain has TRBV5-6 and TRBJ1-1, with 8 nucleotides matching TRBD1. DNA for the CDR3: TGTGCCAGCAGCCTCGACGCAGGGGGCAGCACTGAAGCTTTCTTT. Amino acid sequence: CASSLDAGGSTEAFF.